These 8 T cell receptor beta chains came from one sample sequenced in a study of blood T cell repertoires in COVID-19. Profiling relied on immunoSEQ multiplex PCR, and the TCRdb table lists in-frame clones only, not all of them. The data hold roughly 350,000 clones, with about 90% observed a single time. The sequenced sample consisted of peripheral blood. Every receptor here comes from a woman in her seventies with COVID-19, enrolled during active disease.

This clone was seen a single time. This chain uses TRBV4-1 with TRBJ1-3, with a tentative D call TRBD1 (5 bases). This CDR3 region has 15 residues. Trimming took off 0 bases at V and 7 bases at J, with 13 bases between the two ends. Germline CDR1 is MGHRA and CDR2 is YSYEKL. CDR3 bases: TGCGCCAGCAGCCAAGACCGGACAAGTTGGAACACCATATATTTT. This encodes CASSQDRTSWNTIYF.

The rearrangement uses TRBV18 and TRBJ1-1; no reliable D call. The CDR3 is 14 residues long. Looked up from germline, CDR1 is KGHSH and CDR2 is LQKENI. V lost 5 bases, J lost 2 bases, and 12 bases lay in between. The CDR3 reads CASSTIWVNTEAFF. CDR3 nucleotide sequence: TGTGCCAGCTCAACTATCTGGGTCAACACTGAAGCTTTCTTT.

The chain couples TRBV4-2 to TRBJ2-1, with a weak D call TRBD1 (7 bases). The germline V and J ends were trimmed by 1 base and 7 bases, with 26 bases remaining between them. The CDR3 contains 19 residues. Per the germline V gene, CDR1 is LGHNA and CDR2 is YNFKEQ. This chain's CDR3 is CASSQVPGVGGQVGNEQFF. The CDR3 bases are TGTGCCAGCAGCCAAGTACCGGGGGTAGGGGGCCAGGTGGGAAATGAGCAGTTCTTC.

The J gene is TRBJ1-2, the V gene TRBV9, with a weak D call TRBD1 (6 bases). This CDR3 contains 14 residues. In germline, CDR1 is SGDLS, CDR2 YYNGEE. Trimming left V 0 bases short and J 4 bases short, with 10 bases between. The DNA for the CDR3 is TGTGCCAGCAGCGTAGACACAGGGCGCTATGGCTACACCTTC. Its translation is CASSVDTGRYGYTF.

The V call is TRBV6-2 or TRBV6-3, the J call TRBJ2-7; tentative D call: TRBD1 (7 bases). V shed 0 bases and J shed 5 bases, with 17 bases lying between them. Germline V lookup: CDR1 MNHEY, CDR2 SVGEGT. The CDR3 length is 16 residues. This CDR3 is CASSYSSNRGGNEQYF. The CDR3, as DNA: TGTGCCAGCAGTTACTCAAGCAACAGGGGAGGCAACGAGCAGTACTTC.

The V call is TRBV6-5, the J call TRBJ1-2, with TRBD1 matching 9 bases. The trim removed 0 bases at V and 3 bases at J, leaving 5 bases unmatched. Germline V gene lookup returns CDR1 MNHEY and CDR2 SVGAGI. The CDR3 totals 16 residues. CDR3 amino acids: CASSYSTGQGYYGYTF. The DNA for the CDR3 is TGTGCCAGCAGTTACTCGACAGGACAGGGGTACTATGGCTACACCTTC.

This clone has a single count. The rearrangement uses TRBV19 and TRBJ1-1; 7 nucleotides agree with TRBD1. After removal of 0 bases from V and 0 bases from J, the junction contained 7 bases not matched to a gene. The CDR3 totals 17 residues. CDR1 LNHDA and CDR2 SQIVND come from the germline V gene (reference sequence). In DNA, the CDR3 is TGTGCCAGTAGTATAGATTTCGGGACAGAATTGAACACTGAAGCTTTCTTT. Its translation: CASSIDFGTELNTEAFF.

This clone was recorded a few times. The CDR3 coding sequence is TGTGCCAGCAGTTTGAACTCCCTCACAGGGCCTCGCTATGGCTACACCTTC. Its translation: CASSLNSLTGPRYGYTF. The rearrangement uses TRBV27 and TRBJ1-2; TRBD1 might be the D (6 bases). V lost 3 bases and J lost 4, with 21 bases in between. This CDR3 has 17 amino acids. Germline CDR1 and CDR2: MNHEY and SMNVEV (reference sequence).